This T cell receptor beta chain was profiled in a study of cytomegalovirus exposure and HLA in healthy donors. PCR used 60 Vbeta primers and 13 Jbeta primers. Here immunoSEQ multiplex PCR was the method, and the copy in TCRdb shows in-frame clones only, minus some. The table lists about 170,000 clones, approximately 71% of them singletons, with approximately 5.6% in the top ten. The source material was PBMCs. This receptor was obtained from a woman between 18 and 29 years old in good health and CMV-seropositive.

CDR3 protein: CASSLVAGGTTDTQYF. CDR3 bases: TGTGCCAGCAGCTTGGTGGCGGGGGGTACCACAGATACGCAGTATTTT. J is TRBJ2-3 and V is TRBV5-4, with 8 nucleotides matching TRBD2. V was clipped by 0 bases and J by 2 bases; unmatched bases: 5. The CDR3 length is 16 residues. Germline V CDR1 and CDR2: SGHNT, YYREEE (reference sequence). Full variable domain (outside the CDR3, taken from reference TRBV5-4 and TRBJ2-3): ETGVTQSPTHLIKTRGQQVTLRCSSQSGHNTVSWYQQALGQGPQFIFQYYREEENGRGNFPPRFSGLQFPNYSSELNVNALELDDSALYLCASSLVAGGTTDTQYFGPGTRLTVL.